The entry that follows covers one T cell receptor (beta chain) sequence. Its target is not known. The CDR3 is 14 residues long. V lost 4 bases and J 0 bases, leaving 9 bases between the germline ends. Germline lookup yields CDR1 MNHEY and CDR2 SMNVEV (reference sequence). Clones were read by immunoSEQ multiplex PCR, and TCRdb kept only the in-frame ones, dropping some. In the table there are around 110,000 clones, roughly 87% of which are singletons. The data stem from a study of T cell responses to AZD1222 COVID-19 vaccine. Across the whole study: Second doses were pooled across both intervals (about 4 or about 12 weeks). Study results and caveats: In all cases, repertoires were sampled only after the peak T cell response. The breadth and depth of Spike-specific TCRs increased once two AZD1222 doses had been given.

This chain uses TRBV27 with TRBJ1-1; D might be TRBD1 (6 bases). The receptor's source is an adult in good health. The material was peripheral blood, obtained on day 0 of AZD1222 vaccination. In DNA form, the CDR3 reads TGTGCCAGCAGTTGGGGGGGCATGAACACTGAAGCTTTCTTT. Translated, it gives CASSWGGMNTEAFF.